This T cell receptor beta chain was retrieved from a study of blood T cell repertoires in COVID-19. Background on the study: There were acute and convalescent COVID-19 samples, and they came from the United States, Italy and Spain. PBMCs, B-cell-depleted T cells, or T cells provided the cDNA or gDNA that made up the material.

Clones were read by immunoSEQ multiplex PCR, and TCRdb kept only the in-frame ones, dropping some. The sample has 280,000 or so clones, around 89% seen once. The CDR3 is 17 residues long. V shed 0 bases and J shed 0 bases, with 14 bases lying between them. The V gene's germline CDR1 is SGHDN and CDR2 FVKESK. This clone was picked up one time. Participants reported their clinical history, and cohort assignment relied on those reports. The rearrangement links TRBV14 to TRBJ2-5, with a tentative D call TRBD2 (6 bases). Sequenced material: PBMCs or T cells enriched from blood (not recorded which). The receptor's source is a woman under 30 with acute COVID-19. DNA of the CDR3: TGTGCCAGCAGCCAAGATAACATAGCGGAGAACCAAGAGACCCAGTACTTC. Residues: CASSQDNIAENQETQYF.